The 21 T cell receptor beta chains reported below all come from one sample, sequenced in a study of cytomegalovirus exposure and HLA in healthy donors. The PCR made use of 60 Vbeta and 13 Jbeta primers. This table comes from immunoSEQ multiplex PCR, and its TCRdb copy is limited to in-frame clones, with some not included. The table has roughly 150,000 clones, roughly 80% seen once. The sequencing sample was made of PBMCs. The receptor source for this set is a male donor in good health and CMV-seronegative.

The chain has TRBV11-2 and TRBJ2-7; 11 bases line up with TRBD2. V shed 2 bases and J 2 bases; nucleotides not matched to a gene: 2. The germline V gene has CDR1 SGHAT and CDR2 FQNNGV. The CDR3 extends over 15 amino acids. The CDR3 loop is CASSLLAGGTYEQYF. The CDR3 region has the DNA TGTGCCAGCAGCTTACTAGCGGGGGGTACCTACGAGCAGTACTTC.

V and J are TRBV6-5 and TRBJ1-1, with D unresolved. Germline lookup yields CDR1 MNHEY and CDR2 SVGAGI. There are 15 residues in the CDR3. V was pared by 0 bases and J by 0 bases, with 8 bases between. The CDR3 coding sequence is TGTGCCAGCAGTTACTCGAGGAGGGTGAACACTGAAGCTTTCTTT. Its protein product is CASSYSRRVNTEAFF.

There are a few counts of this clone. In DNA, the CDR3 is TGCGCCAGCAGCATAAACAGACTACCGTCCTACGAGCAGTACTTC. The encoded protein is CASSINRLPSYEQYF. V is TRBV5-1 and J is TRBJ2-7, with a possible D match to TRBD2 (5 bases). This CDR3 contains 15 residues. CDR1 and CDR2 (germline): SGHRS, YFSETQ. Trimming took 4 bases from V and 1 from J, leaving 15 bases between them.

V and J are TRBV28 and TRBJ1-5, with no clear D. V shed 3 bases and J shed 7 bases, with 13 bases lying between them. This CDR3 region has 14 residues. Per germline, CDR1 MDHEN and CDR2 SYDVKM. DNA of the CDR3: TGTGCCAGCAGTTTTCGGGTACGGGGACAGCCCCAGCATTTT. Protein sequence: CASSFRVRGQPQHF.

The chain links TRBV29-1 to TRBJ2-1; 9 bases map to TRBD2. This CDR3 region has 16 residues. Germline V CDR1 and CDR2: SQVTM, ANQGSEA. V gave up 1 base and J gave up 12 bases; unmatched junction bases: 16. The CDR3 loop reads CSVEGVGREGLRRQFF. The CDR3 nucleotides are TGCAGCGTTGAAGGTGTAGGGCGGGAGGGCCTTCGTCGGCAGTTCTTC.

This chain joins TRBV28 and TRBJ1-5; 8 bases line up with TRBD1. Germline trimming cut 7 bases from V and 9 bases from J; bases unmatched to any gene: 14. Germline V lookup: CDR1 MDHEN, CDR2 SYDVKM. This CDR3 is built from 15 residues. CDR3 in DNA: TGTGCCAGCACTCCGGGGACAGGTAATTTTATGCCCCAGCATTTT. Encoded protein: CASTPGTGNFMPQHF. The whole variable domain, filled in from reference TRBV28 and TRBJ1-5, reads DVKVTQSSRYLVKRTGEKVFLECVQDMDHENMFWYRQDPGLGLRLIYFSYDVKMKEKGDIPEGYSVSREKKERFSLILESASTNQTSMYLCASTPGTGNFMPQHFGDGTRLSIL.

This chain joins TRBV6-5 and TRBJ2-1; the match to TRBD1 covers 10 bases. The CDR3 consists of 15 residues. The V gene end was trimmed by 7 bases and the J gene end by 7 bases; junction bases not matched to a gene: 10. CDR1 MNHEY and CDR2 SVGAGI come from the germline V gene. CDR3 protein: CASTIRQGAGNEQFF. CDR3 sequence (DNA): TGTGCCAGCACCATCAGACAGGGGGCGGGTAATGAGCAGTTCTTC.

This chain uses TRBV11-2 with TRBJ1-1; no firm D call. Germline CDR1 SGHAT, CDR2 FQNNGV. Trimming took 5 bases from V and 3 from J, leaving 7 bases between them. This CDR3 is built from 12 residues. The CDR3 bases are TGTGCCAGCAGCAACTACGACACTGAAGCTTTCTTT. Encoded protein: CASSNYDTEAFF.

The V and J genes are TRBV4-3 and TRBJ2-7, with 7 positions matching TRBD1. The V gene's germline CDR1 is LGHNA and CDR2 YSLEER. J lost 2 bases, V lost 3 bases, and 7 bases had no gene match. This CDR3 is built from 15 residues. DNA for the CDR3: TGCGCCAGCAGCCAGGGAGAGGGACAGCCCTACGAGCAGTACTTC. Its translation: CASSQGEGQPYEQYF.

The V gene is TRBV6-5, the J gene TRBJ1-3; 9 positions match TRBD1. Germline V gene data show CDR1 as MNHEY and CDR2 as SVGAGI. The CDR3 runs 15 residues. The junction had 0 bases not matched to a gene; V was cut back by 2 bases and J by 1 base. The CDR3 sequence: CASSYDRGSGNTIYF. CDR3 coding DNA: TGTGCCAGCAGTTACGACAGGGGGTCTGGAAACACCATATATTTT.

The CDR3 sequence is CASSEQSPNQPQHF. CDR3 sequence (DNA): TGTGCCAGCAGTGAACAGTCCCCCAATCAGCCCCAGCATTTT. The chain joins TRBV28 to TRBJ1-5; D is uncertain. The V and J ends lost 5 bases and 3 bases respectively, with 11 bases between them. Germline V gene lookup returns CDR1 MDHEN and CDR2 SYDVKM. CDR3 length equals 14 residues. Full variable domain (remainder filled in from reference TRBV28 and TRBJ1-5): DVKVTQSSRYLVKRTGEKVFLECVQDMDHENMFWYRQDPGLGLRLIYFSYDVKMKEKGDIPEGYSVSREKKERFSLILESASTNQTSMYLCASSEQSPNQPQHFGDGTRLSIL.

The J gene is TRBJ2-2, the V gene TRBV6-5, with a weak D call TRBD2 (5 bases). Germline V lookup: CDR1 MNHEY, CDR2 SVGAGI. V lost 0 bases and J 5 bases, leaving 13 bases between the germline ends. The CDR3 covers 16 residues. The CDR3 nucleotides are TGTGCCAGCAGTTACTCAGGGTCGGGATGGACCGGGGAGCTGTTTTTT. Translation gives CASSYSGSGWTGELFF.

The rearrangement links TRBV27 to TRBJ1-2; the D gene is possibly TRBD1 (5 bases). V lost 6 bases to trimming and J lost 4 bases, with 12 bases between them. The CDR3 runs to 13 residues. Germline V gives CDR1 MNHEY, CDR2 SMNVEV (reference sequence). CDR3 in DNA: TGTGCCAGCAGCCTGACAGCTCTCTATGGCTACACCTTC. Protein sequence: CASSLTALYGYTF.

This CDR3 reads CASSLRPPNGGATEAFF. DNA for the CDR3: TGTGCCAGCAGCTTACGTCCCCCGAATGGGGGCGCGACTGAAGCTTTCTTT. This chain joins TRBV5-4 and TRBJ1-1; D perhaps matches TRBD1 (6 bases). This CDR3 has 17 residues. From germline, CDR1 is SGHNT and CDR2 YYREEE (reference sequence). Trimming took 2 bases from V and 5 from J, leaving 22 bases between them.

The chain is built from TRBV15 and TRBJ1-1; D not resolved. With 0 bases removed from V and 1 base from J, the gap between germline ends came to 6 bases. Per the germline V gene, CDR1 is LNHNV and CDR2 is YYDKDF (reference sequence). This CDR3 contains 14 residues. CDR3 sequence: CATSRDRGNTEAFF. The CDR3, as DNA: TGTGCCACCAGCAGAGATCGGGGGAACACTGAAGCTTTCTTT.

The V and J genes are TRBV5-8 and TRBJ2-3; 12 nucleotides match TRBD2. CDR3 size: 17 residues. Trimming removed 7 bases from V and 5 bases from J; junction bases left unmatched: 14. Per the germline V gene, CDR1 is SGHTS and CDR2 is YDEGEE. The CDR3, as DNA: TGTGCCAGCCAACTAGCGGGAGGACGAATTAGGATAGATACGCAGTATTTT. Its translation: CASQLAGGRIRIDTQYF. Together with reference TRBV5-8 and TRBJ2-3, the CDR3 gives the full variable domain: EAGVTQSPTHLIKTRGQQATLRCSPISGHTSVYWYQQALGLGLQFLLWYDEGEERNRGNFPPRFSGRQFPNYSSELNVNALELEDSALYLCASQLAGGRIRIDTQYFGPGTRLTVL.

Here the CDR3 DNA reads TGTGCCACGGACCCGGGACAGGGGATACAGCCCCAGCATTTT. Translation gives CATDPGQGIQPQHF. This rearrangement joins TRBV10-3 to TRBJ1-5, with TRBD1 identical over 10 bases. V lost 10 bases to trimming and J lost 7 bases; unmatched junction nucleotides: 10. This CDR3 has 14 residues. Per germline, CDR1 ENHRY and CDR2 SYGVKD.

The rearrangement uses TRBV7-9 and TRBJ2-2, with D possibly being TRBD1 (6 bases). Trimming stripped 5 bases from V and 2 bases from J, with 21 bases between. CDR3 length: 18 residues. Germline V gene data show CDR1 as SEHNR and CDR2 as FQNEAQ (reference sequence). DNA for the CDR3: TGTGCCAGCAGCGAGAGCCCATCCGAGGACAGAAACACCGGGGAGCTGTTTTTT. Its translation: CASSESPSEDRNTGELFF.

This CDR3 reads CASSGTTGEWDTQYF. CDR3 DNA: TGTGCCAGCAGTGGGACGACAGGGGAGTGGGATACGCAGTATTTT. The genes are TRBV6-1 and TRBJ2-3; 8 bases align to TRBD1. The CDR3 has 15 residues. The germline V gene encodes CDR1 MNHNS and CDR2 SASEGT. J gave up 6 bases and V 4 bases, and 9 bases lay outside the gene matches.

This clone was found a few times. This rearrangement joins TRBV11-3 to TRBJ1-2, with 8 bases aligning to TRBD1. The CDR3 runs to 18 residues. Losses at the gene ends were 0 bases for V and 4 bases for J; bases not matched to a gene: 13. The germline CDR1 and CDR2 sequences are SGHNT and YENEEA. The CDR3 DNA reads TGTGCCAGCAGCTTAGAAGCGCAGGGGGCCTGGGAGGGCTATGGCTACACCTTC. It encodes CASSLEAQGAWEGYGYTF. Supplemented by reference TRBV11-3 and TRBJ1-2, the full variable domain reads EAGVVQSPRYKIIEKKQPVAFWCNPISGHNTLYWYLQNLGQGPELLIRYENEEAVDDSQLPKDRFSAERLKGVDSTLKIQPAELGDSAVYLCASSLEAQGAWEGYGYTFGSGTRLTVV.

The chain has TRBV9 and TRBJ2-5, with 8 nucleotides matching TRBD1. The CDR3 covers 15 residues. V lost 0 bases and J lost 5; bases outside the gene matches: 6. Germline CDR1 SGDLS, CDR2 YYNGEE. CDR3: CASSVAQGAGETQYF. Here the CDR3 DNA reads TGTGCCAGCAGCGTAGCCCAGGGGGCCGGGGAGACCCAGTACTTC.